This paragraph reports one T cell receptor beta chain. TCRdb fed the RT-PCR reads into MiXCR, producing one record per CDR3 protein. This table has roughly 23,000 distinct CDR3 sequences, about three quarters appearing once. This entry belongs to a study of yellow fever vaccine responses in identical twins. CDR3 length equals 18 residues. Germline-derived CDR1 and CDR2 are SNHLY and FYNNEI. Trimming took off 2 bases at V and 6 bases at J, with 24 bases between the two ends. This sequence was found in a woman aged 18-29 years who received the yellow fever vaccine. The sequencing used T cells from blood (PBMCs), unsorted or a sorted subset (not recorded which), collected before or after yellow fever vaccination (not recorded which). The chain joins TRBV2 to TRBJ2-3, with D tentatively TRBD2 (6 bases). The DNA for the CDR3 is TGTGCCAGCAGTGAATGGGGCCGGGAGAAGGGAATTTGGGATACGCAGTATTTT. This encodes CASSEWGREKGIWDTQYF.